Each of the 6 T cell receptor beta chains below was sequenced from the same sample in a study of tumor and adjacent non-tumor tissue in lung cancer. TCRbeta libraries were built with three rounds of nested PCR, modified from ARM-PCR. MiXCR was run by TCRdb on the multiplex PCR reads, yielding one entry per CDR3 protein. The table records 200,000 to 250,000 distinct CDR3 sequences, around 70% of them present only once. The template was RNA from unsorted bulk tissue. The sequenced sample consisted of lung tumor tissue. The receptor set was obtained from a man in his 60s with non-small cell lung cancer.

In the case of this clonotype: A junction boundary mismatches the germline segment, possibly from a read error. Here the CDR3 DNA reads TGCAGCGCTGCTCGGACAGGGGGCTATGTCTACGCCTTC. It encodes CSAARTGGYVYAF. The chain employs TRBV29-1 and TRBJ1-2; 11 bases are a match to TRBD1. Per germline, CDR1 SQVTM and CDR2 ANQGSEA. This CDR3 is built from 13 residues.

The chain combines TRBV30 with TRBJ1-2; tentative D call: TRBD1 (5 bases). Trimming shortened V by 2 bases and J by 7 bases, and 14 bases separated the two germline ends. The CDR3 consists of 13 residues. Germline lookup yields CDR1 GTSNPN and CDR2 SVGIG (reference sequence). CDR3 in amino acids: CAWSWTGGVGYTF. CDR3 coding DNA: TGTGCCTGGAGTTGGACGGGGGGAGTTGGCTACACCTTC.

The J gene is TRBJ2-2, the V gene TRBV4-2; TRBD2 might be the D (5 bases). This CDR3 is 16 amino acids long. V was clipped by 4 bases and J by 7 bases, with 19 bases between them. CDR1 is LGHNA, CDR2 YNFKEQ, per germline. In DNA form, the CDR3 reads TGTGCCAGCAGCCCGGCGGGTAGGATCTTGAGCGGGGAGCTGTTTTTT. It codes for CASSPAGRILSGELFF.

The chain uses TRBV6-2 or TRBV6-3 and TRBJ2-5, with D unclear. CDR1 is MNHEY, CDR2 SVGEGT, per germline. With 2 bases removed from V and 5 bases from J, the gap between germline ends came to 9 bases. This CDR3 region has 13 residues. As DNA, the CDR3 is TGTGCCAGCAGTTACGGGTATGAGGAGACCCAGTACTTC. Its translation is CASSYGYEETQYF.

The chain employs TRBV30 and TRBJ2-5, with D possibly called TRBD1 or TRBD2 (5 bases each). Germline CDR1 is GTSNPN and CDR2 is SVGIG (reference sequence). V was pared by 3 bases and J by 1 base, with 15 bases between. The CDR3 sequence is 15 residues long. The CDR3 region has the DNA TGTGCCTGGAGCCCCTTCCTGGGGGTCCAAGAGACCCAGTACTTC. Its protein product is CAWSPFLGVQETQYF.

The rearrangement joins TRBV7-2 to TRBJ2-2, with D hard to call. The CDR3 is 14 amino acids. Trimming took off 3 bases at V and 1 base at J, with 6 bases between the two ends. Germline CDR1 reads SGHTA; CDR2 reads FQGNSA. The CDR3 loop reads CASSFRGNTGELFF. CDR3 nucleotides: TGTGCCAGCAGCTTCCGCGGGAACACCGGGGAGCTGTTTTTT.